The rows below give T cell receptor beta chains drawn from one sample of a study of vaccination and CD4 T cells after COVID-19. TCRdb called the PCR reads again in MiXCR, with one record for every CDR3 protein. This sample has more than 15,000 distinct CDR3 sequences, with around 44% found just once. What these receptors recognize is not known. Sequencing was performed on CD4+ T cells from blood, cultured in vitro. These receptors all come from a human donor who had recovered from COVID-19. CDR3s include the opening cysteine and the closing phenylalanine or tryptophan. The order of the fields is clone size, V gene, J gene, D gene, CDR3 DNA, CDR3 protein. A D gene is named only where the DNA matches it firmly. Expanded clones get a size class; other rows say once, few or many, or leave the size out.

clone_size: NA; v_call: TRBV3-1; j_call: TRBJ1-6; d_call: NA; cdr3_nt: TGTGCCAGCAGCCAAGCGTTAACAGGGAGGGTGAATTCACCCCTCCACTTT; cdr3_aa: CASSQALTGRVNSPLHF
clone_size: few; v_call: TRBV2; j_call: TRBJ1-1; d_call: NA; cdr3_nt: TGTGCCAGCAATCGGGACCCGAACACTGAAGCTTTCTTT; cdr3_aa: CASNRDPNTEAFF
clone_size: NA; v_call: TRBV6-1; j_call: TRBJ2-3; d_call: TRBD2; cdr3_nt: TGTGCCAGCAGACGAGCGGGAGCAGATACGCAGTATTTT; cdr3_aa: CASRRAGADTQYF
clone_size: few; v_call: TRBV7-2; j_call: TRBJ2-7; d_call: NA; cdr3_nt: TGTGCCAGCAGCTTAGAAGGGAGAAGTTACTACGAGCAGTACTTC; cdr3_aa: CASSLEGRSYYEQYF
clone_size: NA; v_call: TRBV3-1; j_call: TRBJ2-1; d_call: NA; cdr3_nt: TGTGCCAGCAGCCAAGGCCCCCTGAAGGGGGGTCAGTTCTTC; cdr3_aa: CASSQGPLKGGQFF
clone_size: once; v_call: TRBV7-6; j_call: TRBJ2-5; d_call: TRBD2; cdr3_nt: TGTTCCAGCAGCTTACTAGCGGGAGTGAGAGAGACCCAGTACTTC; cdr3_aa: CSSSLLAGVRETQYF
clone_size: NA; v_call: TRBV5-1; j_call: TRBJ2-1; d_call: NA; cdr3_nt: TGCGCCAGCAGCTTGGGAAGGACTACCCAAGAGCAGTTCTTC; cdr3_aa: CASSLGRTTQEQFF
clone_size: NA; v_call: TRBV6-5; j_call: TRBJ1-1; d_call: NA; cdr3_nt: TGTGCCAGCAGTTACTCGATGGCAGGGATGAACACTGAAGCTTTCTTT; cdr3_aa: CASSYSMAGMNTEAFF
clone_size: few; v_call: TRBV6-4; j_call: TRBJ2-3; d_call: TRBD2; cdr3_nt: TGTGCCAGCAGTGATTCTAGCGGGGGCACAGATACGCAGTATTTT; cdr3_aa: CASSDSSGGTDTQYF
clone_size: NA; v_call: TRBV3-1; j_call: TRBJ2-5; d_call: NA; cdr3_nt: TGTGCCAGCAGCCAAGCACCGATACGGAGGGAGACCCAGTACTTC; cdr3_aa: CASSQAPIRRETQYF
clone_size: NA; v_call: TRBV6-1; j_call: TRBJ1-1; d_call: NA; cdr3_nt: TGTGCCAGCAGACCGGGGGGGAACACTGAAGCTTTCTTT; cdr3_aa: CASRPGGNTEAFF
clone_size: NA; v_call: TRBV5-4; j_call: TRBJ2-5; d_call: NA; cdr3_nt: TGTGCCAGCTCGGGGAGTGACAGAGAAGAGACCCAGTACTTC; cdr3_aa: CASSGSDREETQYF
clone_size: NA; v_call: TRBV2; j_call: TRBJ2-5; d_call: NA; cdr3_nt: TGTGCCAGCAGTGAACTCAGCCAAGAGACCCAGTACTTC; cdr3_aa: CASSELSQETQYF
clone_size: medium-sized; v_call: TRBV27; j_call: TRBJ1-5; d_call: NA; cdr3_nt: TGTGCCAGCAGTTTACGGGGGGCAGGGATTCAGCCCCAGCATTTT; cdr3_aa: CASSLRGAGIQPQHF
clone_size: NA; v_call: TRBV14; j_call: TRBJ2-2; d_call: TRBD1; cdr3_nt: TGTGCCAGCAGCACCCGGGACAGGGTGAACACCGGGGAGCTGTTTTTT; cdr3_aa: CASSTRDRVNTGELFF
clone_size: few; v_call: TRBV7-6; j_call: TRBJ2-3; d_call: NA; cdr3_nt: TGTGCCAGCAGCCTAGATTACCGTTCAGGAGGGCAGTATTTT; cdr3_aa: CASSLDYRSGGQYF
clone_size: NA; v_call: TRBV7-8; j_call: TRBJ2-2; d_call: NA; cdr3_nt: TGTGCCAGCAGCTTAAGACAGAACACCGGGGAGCTGTTTTTT; cdr3_aa: CASSLRQNTGELFF
clone_size: NA; v_call: TRBV9; j_call: TRBJ2-7; d_call: TRBD2; cdr3_nt: TGTGCCAGCAGCTTCGAGGGCGGGAGAGACGAGCAGTACTTC; cdr3_aa: CASSFEGGRDEQYF
clone_size: few; v_call: TRBV24-1; j_call: TRBJ2-5; d_call: TRBD1; cdr3_nt: TGTGCCACCAGTGACCCGGGACAGGGCCAAGAGACCCAGTACTTC; cdr3_aa: CATSDPGQGQETQYF
clone_size: NA; v_call: TRBV27; j_call: TRBJ1-1; d_call: NA; cdr3_nt: TGTGCCAGCAGTCCCCTAGGACAGTCTTTTGCTGAAGCTTTCTTT; cdr3_aa: CASSPLGQSFAEAFF
clone_size: NA; v_call: TRBV20-1; j_call: TRBJ2-1; d_call: TRBD2; cdr3_nt: TGCAGTGCTAGTCGTAGCGGGAGCAGGTACAATGAGCAGTTCTTC; cdr3_aa: CSASRSGSRYNEQFF
clone_size: NA; v_call: TRBV7-9; j_call: TRBJ2-5; d_call: NA; cdr3_nt: TGTGCCAGCAGCGCTCCCGCACCGAGGACCACTCAGGAAGAGACCCAGTACTTC; cdr3_aa: CASSAPAPRTTQEETQYF
clone_size: NA; v_call: TRBV6-5; j_call: TRBJ2-3; d_call: TRBD2; cdr3_nt: TGTGCCAGCAGTTTACTAGCGGGAGCTCCAGATACGCAGTATTTT; cdr3_aa: CASSLLAGAPDTQYF
clone_size: NA; v_call: TRBV12-3/TRBV12-4; j_call: TRBJ2-7; d_call: TRBD2; cdr3_nt: TGTGCCAGCAGTTTTAGTAGCGGGAGAGACGAGCAGTACTTC; cdr3_aa: CASSFSSGRDEQYF
clone_size: NA; v_call: TRBV5-6; j_call: TRBJ2-7; d_call: NA; cdr3_nt: TGTGCCAGCACCTTGGTCGGAAGGGACCACGAGCAGTACTTC; cdr3_aa: CASTLVGRDHEQYF
clone_size: NA; v_call: TRBV28; j_call: TRBJ1-6; d_call: TRBD1; cdr3_nt: TGTGCCAGCAGTAACAGGGGCGACTCCTATAATTCACCCCTCCACTTT; cdr3_aa: CASSNRGDSYNSPLHF
clone_size: NA; v_call: TRBV20-1; j_call: TRBJ2-5; d_call: NA; cdr3_nt: TGCAGTGCTTATACACCGGGAGCCGAGGGGACCCAGTACTTC; cdr3_aa: CSAYTPGAEGTQYF
clone_size: NA; v_call: TRBV18; j_call: TRBJ2-5; d_call: NA; cdr3_nt: TGTGCCAGCTCAAAAGAGTCGTACCAAGAGACCCAGTACTTC; cdr3_aa: CASSKESYQETQYF
clone_size: NA; v_call: TRBV7-9; j_call: TRBJ2-3; d_call: NA; cdr3_nt: TGTGCCAGCAGCCTGGGAACGCACGTCGGGCGAAGGCCAGATACGCAGTATTTT; cdr3_aa: CASSLGTHVGRRPDTQYF
clone_size: NA; v_call: TRBV12-3/TRBV12-4; j_call: TRBJ1-2; d_call: TRBD1; cdr3_nt: TGTGCCAGCAGTTATGAAAACAGGGGGCGTTATGGCTACACCTTC; cdr3_aa: CASSYENRGRYGYTF
clone_size: NA; v_call: TRBV7-2; j_call: TRBJ1-2; d_call: NA; cdr3_nt: TGTGCCAGCAGCTCAAACGGGGGGGGCAACTATGGCTACACCTTC; cdr3_aa: CASSSNGGGNYGYTF
clone_size: few; v_call: TRBV2; j_call: TRBJ2-1; d_call: TRBD2; cdr3_nt: TGTGCCAGCAGTTCTGAGACTAGCGGCAATGAGCAGTTCTTC; cdr3_aa: CASSSETSGNEQFF
clone_size: few; v_call: TRBV2; j_call: TRBJ1-1; d_call: TRBD1; cdr3_nt: TGTGCCAGCAGAGACAGGGATTCCGGAGCTTTCTTT; cdr3_aa: CASRDRDSGAFF
clone_size: NA; v_call: TRBV20-1; j_call: TRBJ2-5; d_call: TRBD1; cdr3_nt: TGCAGTGGAGGGACAGGGGTACAAGAGACCCAGTACTTC; cdr3_aa: CSGGTGVQETQYF
clone_size: NA; v_call: TRBV4-2; j_call: TRBJ2-2; d_call: NA; cdr3_nt: TGTGCCAGCAGCCAAGCGGGAAGCGGGAACACCGGGGAGCTGTTTTTT; cdr3_aa: CASSQAGSGNTGELFF
clone_size: NA; v_call: TRBV20-1; j_call: TRBJ2-1; d_call: NA; cdr3_nt: TGCAGTGCTGGGACAGGACTAGGCTACAATGAGCAGTTCTTC; cdr3_aa: CSAGTGLGYNEQFF
clone_size: NA; v_call: TRBV20-1; j_call: TRBJ1-2; d_call: TRBD1; cdr3_nt: TGCAGTGCAACAATTACAGGGGGCAACTATGGCTACACCTTC; cdr3_aa: CSATITGGNYGYTF
clone_size: few; v_call: TRBV20-1; j_call: TRBJ2-1; d_call: NA; cdr3_nt: TGCAGTGCAGTCCTCAGCGGAAGAGCCTACAATGAGCAGTTCTTC; cdr3_aa: CSAVLSGRAYNEQFF
clone_size: few; v_call: TRBV28; j_call: TRBJ1-2; d_call: NA; cdr3_nt: TGTGCCAGCAGTCCATGGGGTGAGGGCCCAGCTTATGGCTACACCTTC; cdr3_aa: CASSPWGEGPAYGYTF
clone_size: few; v_call: TRBV6-1; j_call: TRBJ2-2; d_call: TRBD1; cdr3_nt: TGTGCCAGGGGGACAGGCGGCACCGGGGAGCTGTTTTTT; cdr3_aa: CARGTGGTGELFF
clone_size: NA; v_call: TRBV20-1; j_call: TRBJ1-4; d_call: TRBD1; cdr3_nt: TGCAGTGCTAGTCGACAGGGGGCGACTAATGAAAAACTGTTTTTT; cdr3_aa: CSASRQGATNEKLFF
clone_size: NA; v_call: TRBV7-2; j_call: TRBJ2-7; d_call: NA; cdr3_nt: TGTGCCAGCAGCTTCGACTTCCAGACCTACGAGCAGTACTTC; cdr3_aa: CASSFDFQTYEQYF
clone_size: NA; v_call: TRBV20-1; j_call: TRBJ1-5; d_call: NA; cdr3_nt: TGCAGTGCTAGCGGCAGCGGCAATCAGCCCCAGCATTTT; cdr3_aa: CSASGSGNQPQHF
clone_size: NA; v_call: TRBV7-9; j_call: TRBJ1-4; d_call: NA; cdr3_nt: TGTGCCAGCAGCTTAAGAGGGGACTCTGAAAAACTGTTTTTT; cdr3_aa: CASSLRGDSEKLFF
clone_size: NA; v_call: TRBV27; j_call: TRBJ1-5; d_call: NA; cdr3_nt: TGTGCCAGCAGTACCCCGGGTCAGCCCCAGCATTTT; cdr3_aa: CASSTPGQPQHF
clone_size: few; v_call: TRBV6-5; j_call: TRBJ1-1; d_call: NA; cdr3_nt: TGTGCCAGCAGTTACGGATGGACACCCGGGGGGGTGAACACTGAAGCTTTCTTT; cdr3_aa: CASSYGWTPGGVNTEAFF
clone_size: NA; v_call: TRBV5-4; j_call: TRBJ2-5; d_call: TRBD2; cdr3_nt: TGTGCCAGCAGCCCAGGGACTAGCGGGATCTCGGGGGAGACCCAGTACTTC; cdr3_aa: CASSPGTSGISGETQYF
clone_size: NA; v_call: TRBV7-9; j_call: TRBJ2-2; d_call: NA; cdr3_nt: TGTGCCAGCAGCTTGGGACTCCCTTTGACCGGGGAGCTGTTTTTT; cdr3_aa: CASSLGLPLTGELFF
clone_size: few; v_call: TRBV20-1; j_call: TRBJ1-2; d_call: TRBD1; cdr3_nt: TGCAGTGCTAGAGAAGACAGGGACTATGGCTACACCTTC; cdr3_aa: CSAREDRDYGYTF
clone_size: NA; v_call: TRBV18; j_call: TRBJ2-4; d_call: NA; cdr3_nt: TGTGCCAGCTCACCACCAGGCCCCTCAGGGGCGCGATTAGCCAAAAACATTCAGTACTTC; cdr3_aa: CASSPPGPSGARLAKNIQYF
clone_size: NA; v_call: TRBV11-2; j_call: TRBJ1-1; d_call: NA; cdr3_nt: TGTGCCAGCAGCGTAACAGGGAGCACTGAAGCTTTCTTT; cdr3_aa: CASSVTGSTEAFF
clone_size: NA; v_call: TRBV6-2/TRBV6-3; j_call: TRBJ2-3; d_call: NA; cdr3_nt: TGTGCCAGCAGCTGGGCAAATACGCAGTATTTT; cdr3_aa: CASSWANTQYF
clone_size: NA; v_call: TRBV24-1; j_call: TRBJ1-1; d_call: NA; cdr3_nt: TGTGCCACCAGTGATTCTGGGGGGGCAGGCACTGAAGCTTTCTTT; cdr3_aa: CATSDSGGAGTEAFF
clone_size: NA; v_call: TRBV20-1; j_call: TRBJ2-1; d_call: TRBD2; cdr3_nt: TGCAGTGCCCCCGGGACTAGCTGGGGGGATGAGCAGTTCTTC; cdr3_aa: CSAPGTSWGDEQFF
clone_size: NA; v_call: TRBV28; j_call: TRBJ1-1; d_call: NA; cdr3_nt: TGTGCCAGCAGTTTGGGGGGGGTGATGAACATTGAAGCTTTCTTT; cdr3_aa: CASSLGGVMNIEAFF
clone_size: few; v_call: TRBV27; j_call: TRBJ2-1; d_call: TRBD2; cdr3_nt: TGTGCCAGCAGTGTACTCCATGCGGGAGTCTCCTACAATGAGCAGTTCTTC; cdr3_aa: CASSVLHAGVSYNEQFF
clone_size: NA; v_call: TRBV11-3; j_call: TRBJ2-2; d_call: TRBD2; cdr3_nt: TGTGCCAGCAGCCCCCGTCGGGGCGGGAGGGACACCGGGGAGCTGTTTTTT; cdr3_aa: CASSPRRGGRDTGELFF